This T cell receptor beta chain appears in the sequencing data of a study of blood T cell repertoires in COVID-19. Study context: The samples span acute and convalescent COVID-19 from the United States, Italy and Spain. PBMCs, B-cell-depleted T cells, or T cells were the source of the cDNA or gDNA that made up the material.

In the authors' methods: Researchers report that nucleated cell counts were estimated from reference gene primer amplification. Here immunoSEQ multiplex PCR was the method, and the copy in TCRdb shows in-frame clones only, minus some. Clone size and V and J calls were adopted from that table, with D and trimming inferred from the DNA. The sample lists roughly 150,000 clones, roughly 80% occurring once. The V gene end was trimmed by 3 bases and the J gene end by 4 bases; junction bases not matched to a gene: 3. Looked up from germline, CDR1 is SGDLS and CDR2 is YYNGEE. This CDR3 spans 14 amino acids. This clone has only one observation.

The rearrangement links TRBV9 to TRBJ2-3; 9 nucleotides agree with TRBD1. Sequencing was carried out using peripheral blood. This TCR came from a woman of 80 years or more with acute or convalescent COVID-19. The CDR3 reads CASSDRGQADTQYF. CDR3 sequence (DNA): TGTGCCAGCAGCGACAGGGGGCAGGCAGATACGCAGTATTTT.